Presented here are 27 T cell receptor beta chains from one specimen sequenced in a study of regulatory T cells in long-lasting Graves disease. Arm-PCR of CDR3 regions with iRepertoire HTBI primers generated TCR beta libraries. Using its own MiXCR run on the multiplex PCR reads, TCRdb lists one record per CDR3 protein. Altogether fewer than 550,000 distinct CDR3 sequences are present, 20% to 25% being singletons, with the ten largest covering 7.1%. The time point was: persistent/refractory GD, antithyroid drugs over 5 years with positive TRAb. Extracted RNA from PBMCs served as the source of the TCR library. The specimen comprised peripheral blood mononuclear cells (PBMCs), sampled when the disease was refractory, from a patient treated with antithyroid drugs. The receptor set was obtained from a female donor with Graves disease.

The table lists this clonotype with a few counts. The CDR3 nucleotides read TGTGCCAGCAGCTTTGGTCCCCTCGTGCTCTACGAGCAGTACTTC. It yields the protein CASSFGPLVLYEQYF. This chain links TRBV7-9 with TRBJ2-7; D is unclear. V lost 3 bases and J lost 3, with 15 bases in between. CDR1 and CDR2 from the germline V gene are SEHNR and FQNEAQ (reference sequence). This CDR3 is built from 15 residues.

The rearrangement uses TRBV19 and TRBJ1-1; D is ambiguous. With 6 bases removed from V and 10 bases from J, the gap between germline ends came to 12 bases. The CDR3 contains 11 residues. Germline V lookup: CDR1 LNHDA, CDR2 SQIVND (reference sequence). CDR3 sequence (DNA): TGTGCCAGTAGCTGGGTCCTGGGAGCTTTCTTT. It translates to CASSWVLGAFF.

This clonotype was seen repeatedly, ten times or more. The rearrangement links TRBV2 to TRBJ2-5, with D tentatively TRBD1 (5 bases). CDR3 length: 17 residues. The germline gives CDR1 SNHLY, CDR2 FYNNEI. V was clipped by 4 bases and J by 2 bases, with 20 bases between them. CDR3 sequence (DNA): TGTGCCAGCAGTGCGGAAATCTGGGGCCGTGCGCAAGAGACCCAGTACTTC. Its protein is CASSAEIWGRAQETQYF. Full variable domain (missing parts from reference TRBV2 and TRBJ2-5): EPEVTQTPSHQVTQMGQEVILRCVPISNHLYFYWYRQILGQKVEFLVSFYNNEISEKSEIFDDQFSVERPDGSNFTLKIRSTKLEDSAMYFCASSAEIWGRAQETQYFGPGTRLLVL.

This clonotype occurred a few times. The V and J genes are TRBV25-1 and TRBJ2-2, with D perhaps TRBD1 or TRBD2 (5 bases each). Germline CDR1 is MGHDK and CDR2 is SYGVNS. The CDR3 is 17 amino acids. V lost 0 bases and J lost 1, with 12 bases in between. CDR3 region: CASSEYLRDLNTGELFF. The CDR3 region has the DNA TGTGCCAGCAGTGAATACTTAAGGGACCTGAACACCGGGGAGCTGTTTTTT.

This clonotype was seen ten or more times. The chain is built from TRBV28 and TRBJ2-5; 8 bases map to TRBD2. Germline CDR1 and CDR2: MDHEN and SYDVKM. The CDR3 runs 15 residues. Trimming at V came to 6 bases and at J to 3 bases, leaving 9 bases not matched to a gene. The CDR3 DNA reads as TGTGCCAGCAGCCCCGCAGCGGGGGTTAAAGAGACCCAGTACTTC. It yields the protein CASSPAAGVKETQYF.

This chain uses TRBV6-2 or TRBV6-3 with TRBJ1-4; the D gene is possibly TRBD1 (6 bases). The V end was cut by 4 bases, the J end by 2 bases, with 11 bases between. The CDR3 spans 15 residues. CDR1 is MNHEY and CDR2 is SVGEGT in the germline V gene. CDR3 coding DNA: TGTGCCAGCAGTTGGCGGGGGGCGACTAATGAAAAACTGTTTTTT. Translated: CASSWRGATNEKLFF.

The gene calls are TRBV20-1 and TRBJ2-2; D is ambiguous. With 8 bases removed from V and 0 bases from J, the gap between germline ends came to 7 bases. This CDR3 has 12 residues. The germline CDR1 and CDR2 sequences are DFQATT and SNEGSKA (reference sequence). The CDR3 bases are TGCAGTTCCTGGGCGAACACCGGGGAGCTGTTTTTT. Translating gives CSSWANTGELFF.

This chain uses TRBV10-3 with TRBJ2-2, with D perhaps being TRBD1 or TRBD2 (6 bases each). The length of the CDR3 is 13 residues. Germline-derived CDR1 and CDR2 are ENHRY and SYGVKD. V lost 8 bases and J 3 bases, leaving 10 bases between the germline ends. The CDR3 reads CAIGRGDTGELFF. Here the CDR3 DNA reads TGTGCCATCGGAAGGGGGGACACCGGGGAGCTGTTTTTT.

This clonotype occurred a few times. The gene calls are TRBV19 and TRBJ1-1; D uncertain. The V end was cut by 6 bases, the J end by 4 bases, with 15 bases between. The CDR3 loop spans 14 amino acids. Germline-derived CDR1 and CDR2 are LNHDA and SQIVND (reference sequence). This chain's CDR3 is CASRSTLLSTEAFF. The CDR3 DNA reads as TGTGCCAGTAGATCGACCCTCCTCAGCACTGAAGCTTTCTTT. The variable domain in full, completed from reference TRBV19 and TRBJ1-1, reads DGGITQSPKYLFRKEGQNVTLSCEQNLNHDAMYWYRQDPGQGLRLIYYSQIVNDFQKGDIAEGYSVSREKKESFPLTVTSAQKNPTAFYLCASRSTLLSTEAFFGQGTRLTVV.

The V and J genes are TRBV5-1 and TRBJ1-1; D remains unclear. Trimming took 0 bases from V and 4 from J, leaving 10 bases between them. The CDR3 is 14 residues long. Per the germline V gene, CDR1 is SGHRS and CDR2 is YFSETQ. CDR3 region: CASSLVSGSTEAFF. The CDR3 DNA sequence: TGCGCCAGCAGCTTGGTATCGGGGAGCACTGAAGCTTTCTTT.

There are a few counts of this clonotype. The chain recombines TRBV30 with TRBJ2-7; maybe TRBD1 (6 bases). The CDR3 contains 11 residues. With 3 bases removed from V and 7 bases from J, the gap between germline ends came to 10 bases. CDR1 is GTSNPN and CDR2 is SVGIG in the germline V gene (reference sequence). The CDR3 DNA reads as TGTGCCTGGAGGCAGGGGCAGGAGCAGTACTTC. The encoded protein is CAWRQGQEQYF.

This clonotype occurred a few times. The CDR3 sequence is CASSPNAGSGANVLTF. Written as DNA, the CDR3 is TGTGCCAGCAGCCCCAATGCAGGGTCTGGGGCCAACGTCCTGACTTTC. The J gene is TRBJ2-6, the V gene TRBV11-2; D may be TRBD1 (5 bases). Germline V lookup: CDR1 SGHAT, CDR2 FQNNGV. Trimming shortened V by 5 bases and J by 1 base, and 12 bases separated the two germline ends. The CDR3 spans 16 residues.

The genes are TRBV5-1 and TRBJ1-2; D possibly corresponds to TRBD1 (6 bases). The CDR3 contains 11 residues. Germline CDR1 reads SGHRS; CDR2 reads YFSETQ. V dropped 7 bases and J dropped 6 bases, with 10 bases sitting between them. The CDR3 nucleotides read TGCGCCAGCCGGGGGCTGGATGGCTACACCTTC. Translating it yields CASRGLDGYTF.

This clonotype was counted at least ten times. CDR3 loop: CASSIVGGTEAFF. Written as DNA, the CDR3 is TGTGCCAGTAGTATAGTTGGAGGCACTGAAGCTTTCTTT. V gene TRBV19 combines with J gene TRBJ1-1, with unresolved D. The CDR3 length is 13 residues. Trimming left V 1 base short and J 4 bases short, with 7 bases between. CDR1 is LNHDA, CDR2 SQIVND, per germline (reference sequence).

The chain recombines TRBV5-6 with TRBJ1-2; no clear D. Germline assignment: CDR1 SGHDT and CDR2 YYEEEE. The V gene lost 0 bases and the J gene lost 5 bases, with 14 bases spanning the gap. The CDR3 sequence is 15 residues long. The CDR3 nucleotides read TGTGCCAGCAGCTTGGAGGAGAGTGGGCATTATGGCTACACCTTC. Its protein is CASSLEESGHYGYTF. Filled out from reference TRBV5-6 and TRBJ1-2, the complete variable domain reads DAGVTQSPTHLIKTRGQQVTLRCSPKSGHDTVSWYQQALGQGPQFIFQYYEEEERQRGNFPDRFSGHQFPNYSSELNVNALLLGDSALYLCASSLEESGHYGYTFGSGTRLTVV.

At least ten counts were recorded for this clonotype. J is TRBJ1-2 and V is TRBV29-1; tentative D call: TRBD1 (6 bases). This CDR3 is built from 15 residues. Trimming took 3 bases from V and 4 from J, leaving 18 bases between them. Germline assignment: CDR1 SQVTM and CDR2 ANQGSEA. CDR3 amino acids: CSVEGEEGVGYGYTF. CDR3 nucleotide sequence: TGCAGCGTTGAGGGGGAAGAGGGGGTCGGCTATGGCTACACCTTC.

A few counts support this clonotype. The genes are TRBV20-1 and TRBJ2-2; no firm D call. Trimming took off 3 bases at V and 6 bases at J, with 14 bases between the two ends. This CDR3 is 14 amino acids long. The germline V gene encodes CDR1 DFQATT and CDR2 SNEGSKA (reference sequence). The DNA for the CDR3 is TGCAGTGCTAGTTTTCGCGGCAGCTCCGGGGAGCTGTTTTTT. This sequence encodes CSASFRGSSGELFF.

As to this clonotype: Without the conserved terminal phenylalanine or tryptophan, this CDR3 likely stems from a read error. The chain is built from TRBV15 and TRBJ2-6; TRBD1 aligns across 7 bases. V dropped 2 bases and J dropped 2; count of bases not matched to a gene: 6. Germline V gene data show CDR1 as LNHNV and CDR2 as YYDKDF (reference sequence). The CDR3 runs to 17 residues. This CDR3 is CATSRINDRAGANVLTS. The CDR3 coding sequence is TGTGCCACCAGCAGAATAAACGACAGGGCTGGGGCCAACGTCCTGACTTCC.

This clonotype was observed at least ten times. The chain couples TRBV12-3 or TRBV12-4 to TRBJ1-1, with D possibly being TRBD1 (5 bases). CDR3 length: 16 amino acids. Trimming cost V 4 bases and J 5 bases, with 20 bases left between them. For the CDR3, the DNA is TGTGCCAGCAGTTCGAACCGGGGCCCCGTATCGACTGAAGCTTTCTTT. Encoded protein: CASSSNRGPVSTEAFF.

CDR3 bases: TGCAGTGGCTCGCATCGGGACGCAAATGAAAAACTGTTTTTT. Translated: CSGSHRDANEKLFF. The chain links TRBV20-1 to TRBJ1-4, with a weak D call TRBD1 (5 bases). The CDR3 sequence is 14 residues long. Germline-derived CDR1 and CDR2 are DFQATT and SNEGSKA (reference sequence). The V gene lost 7 bases and the J gene lost 5 bases, with 17 bases spanning the gap.

A note on this clonotype: One end of the junction fails to match germline, which may point to a read error. The chain combines TRBV5-1 with TRBJ2-2; 9 nucleotides agree with TRBD2. Germline loops: CDR1 SGHRS, CDR2 YFSETQ. There are 14 residues in the CDR3. As DNA, the CDR3 is TGCACCAGCAGGGAGCGGGGGGACACCGGGGAGCTGTTTTTT. Translation gives CTSRERGDTGELFF.

In its sample, this clonotype was seen many times. The J gene is TRBJ1-1, the V gene TRBV28; no definite D call. Trimming pared 1 base from V and 5 bases from J, leaving 11 bases between. Looked up from germline, CDR1 is MDHEN and CDR2 is SYDVKM. The CDR3 is made up of 14 amino acids. CDR3 region: CASSLYQRRTEAFF. The DNA of the CDR3 is TGTGCCAGCAGTTTATACCAACGGAGGACTGAAGCTTTCTTT.

This clonotype was detected many times. The V and J genes are TRBV6-1 and TRBJ1-2, with D uncertain. Germline-derived CDR1 and CDR2 are MNHNS and SASEGT. V dropped 3 bases and J dropped 6 bases, with 11 bases sitting between them. The CDR3 is 13 amino acids. The CDR3 sequence: CASSDGKRHGYTF. The CDR3 bases are TGTGCCAGCAGTGACGGGAAACGGCATGGCTACACCTTC.

This clonotype was detected only a few times. The rearrangement joins TRBV11-2 to TRBJ1-2; a weak D match, TRBD1 (6 bases). Trimming removed 3 bases at V and 5 bases at J, with 16 bases between. The CDR3 has 15 residues. The germline CDR1 and CDR2 sequences are SGHAT and FQNNGV. CDR3 protein: CASSFEESRGYGYTF. DNA of the CDR3: TGTGCCAGCAGCTTCGAGGAATCGAGGGGGTATGGCTACACCTTC.

A word on this clonotype: This may arise from a read error, as a much more abundant clone is one base away. J is TRBJ1-1 and V is TRBV20-1; D is perhaps TRBD1 (5 bases). This CDR3 has 15 residues. V gave up 0 bases and J gave up 5 bases, with 16 bases separating them. In germline, CDR1 is DFQATT, CDR2 SNEGSKA (reference sequence). CDR3 sequence reads: CSARDCGQGGTEAFF. Here the CDR3 DNA reads TGCAGTGCTAGAGATTGTGGCCAGGGTGGTACTGAAGCTTTCTTT.

Remarks on this clonotype: Since a much larger clone is just one base distant, this may be a read error. This chain uses TRBV7-8 with TRBJ1-4, with a possible D match to TRBD1 (5 bases). From germline, CDR1 is SGHVS and CDR2 FQNEAQ. V was trimmed by 5 bases and J by 7 bases, leaving 11 bases between them. The CDR3 has 13 amino acids. CDR3 amino acids: CASSVGAGEKLFF. CDR3 nucleotides: TGTGCCAGCAGCGTCGGGGCAGGTGAAAAACTGTTTTTT.

A few counts support this clonotype. This chain uses TRBV3-1 with TRBJ1-5; D not resolved. This CDR3 contains 12 residues. The germline CDR1 and CDR2 sequences are LGHDT and YNNKEL (reference sequence). Trimming cost V 5 bases and J 6 bases, with 8 bases left between them. This CDR3 is CASSSGFQPQHF. In DNA form, the CDR3 reads TGTGCCAGCAGCTCGGGTTTTCAGCCCCAGCATTTT. Together with reference TRBV3-1 and TRBJ1-5, the CDR3 gives the full variable domain: DTAVSQTPKYLVTQMGNDKSIKCEQNLGHDTMYWYKQDSKKFLKIMFSYNNKELIINETVPNRFSPKSPDKAHLNLHINSLELGDSAVYFCASSSGFQPQHFGDGTRLSIL.